This TCR beta chain appears in the sequencing data of a study of beta chain features in type 1 diabetes. Across the study: All samples combined gave 95 million to 130 million sorted cells for examination.

Whole-study findings and limits: There was a moderate but significant shortening of TCRB CDR3s in all four CD4+ subsets of Type 1 diabetes patients. The naive, central memory and Treg TCRB repertoires of patients appeared to be more similar to one another than those of healthy donors.

Expressed TCRB transcripts were sequenced after all isolated RNA was converted to cDNA. Naive, central memory and regulatory T cell samples averaged around 3.5 million immunoSEQ reads each. Only in-frame clones appear in the TCRdb table, and some are missing; sequencing was by immunoSEQ multiplex PCR. The repertoire has about 170,000 clones, under 9.5% of them found once; the top ten carry under 0.55%. To note about this clone: Antigen unknown.

The TCR was taken from a man aged 18 to 30 with type 1 diabetes. The sequencing input was central memory CD4+ T cells from blood.

The CDR3 spells CASSPSGNWNETQYF. The DNA for the CDR3 is TGTGCCAGCAGCCCGAGCGGGAACTGGAATGAGACCCAGTACTTC. This chain uses TRBV7-4 with TRBJ2-5, with 7 bases fitting TRBD2. Germline V CDR1 and CDR2: SGHVT, SQSDAQ. The CDR3 runs to 15 residues. J gave up 5 bases and V 5 bases, and 11 bases lay outside the gene matches.